This T cell receptor (beta chain) was retrieved from a study of T cell repertoires in cytomegalovirus infection. On the study more broadly: HLA-B-restricted CMV epitopes that are well studied, plus recently identified HLA-C-restricted ones, were used by the study. Based on public TCR beta signatures, there were indications of CMV infection and of a matching HLA type.

This clonotype occurred a few times. Its specificity is unknown. A single record per CDR3 protein comes from TCRdb applying MiXCR to the reads. Among about 340,000 distinct CDR3 sequences listed, roughly 28% were seen once. Whole-study findings and limits: Summed public TCR beta family frequency identified CMV carriers bearing the relevant HLA. HLA-C-restricted CMV clonotypes gave the most frequent clonotype in two of eight donors.

The TCR sequence derives from a human donor in good health (CMV status not recorded). Some clones in this sample may be carry-over from other donors' samples. Material: cultured PBMCs, obtained from culture after CMV antigen stimulation.

The CDR3 sequence: CASTRRGLNTEAFF. CDR3 coding DNA: TGTGCCAGCACCCGAAGAGGGTTGAACACTGAAGCTTTCTTT. This chain links TRBV7-6 with TRBJ1-1; D uncertain. Per germline, CDR1 SGHVS and CDR2 FNYEAQ. The V and J ends lost 7 bases and 0 bases respectively, with 12 bases between them. This CDR3 comprises 14 residues.